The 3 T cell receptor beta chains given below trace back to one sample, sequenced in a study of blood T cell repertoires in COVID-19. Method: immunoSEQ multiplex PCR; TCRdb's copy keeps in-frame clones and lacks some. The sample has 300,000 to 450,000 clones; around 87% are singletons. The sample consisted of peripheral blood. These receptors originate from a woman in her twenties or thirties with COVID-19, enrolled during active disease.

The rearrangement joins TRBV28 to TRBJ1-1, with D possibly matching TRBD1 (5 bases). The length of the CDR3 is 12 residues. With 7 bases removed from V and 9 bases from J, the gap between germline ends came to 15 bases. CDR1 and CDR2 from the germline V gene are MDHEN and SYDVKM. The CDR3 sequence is CASTLGGWKAFF. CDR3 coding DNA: TGTGCCAGCACCTTGGGGGGTTGGAAAGCTTTCTTT. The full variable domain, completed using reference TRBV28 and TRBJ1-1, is DVKVTQSSRYLVKRTGEKVFLECVQDMDHENMFWYRQDPGLGLRLIYFSYDVKMKEKGDIPEGYSVSREKKERFSLILESASTNQTSMYLCASTLGGWKAFFGQGTRLTVV.

The CDR3 coding sequence is TGTGCCAGCAGCCCCAACCAGGACACCATATATTTT. Amino acid sequence: CASSPNQDTIYF. The chain recombines TRBV28 with TRBJ1-3; D not resolved. Trimming cost V 6 bases and J 8 bases, with 11 bases left between them. Germline-derived CDR1 and CDR2 are MDHEN and SYDVKM. This CDR3 contains 12 residues.

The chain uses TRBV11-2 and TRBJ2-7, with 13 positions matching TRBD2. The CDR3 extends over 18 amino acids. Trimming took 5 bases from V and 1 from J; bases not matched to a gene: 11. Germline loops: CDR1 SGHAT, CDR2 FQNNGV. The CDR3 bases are TGTGCCAGCAGCCCACGGACTAGCGGGAGTTCAGGATCCTACGAGCAGTACTTC. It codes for CASSPRTSGSSGSYEQYF. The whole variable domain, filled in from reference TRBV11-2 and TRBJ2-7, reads EAGVAQSPRYKIIEKRQSVAFWCNPISGHATLYWYQQILGQGPKLLIQFQNNGVVDDSQLPKDRFSAERLKGVDSTLKIQPAKLEDSAVYLCASSPRTSGSSGSYEQYFGPGTRLTVT.